This T cell receptor beta chain was sequenced for a study of CD8+ T cells in alopecia areata. This CDR3 contains 15 residues. The germline V gene encodes CDR1 SNHLY and CDR2 FYNNEI. V was clipped by 6 bases and J by 5 bases; unmatched bases: 12. In each case, RNA was isolated and then reverse transcribed into cDNA as the sequencing template. Only in-frame clones appear in the TCRdb table, and some are missing; sequencing was by immunoSEQ multiplex PCR. The repertoire holds roughly 46,000 clones, roughly two thirds seen once, with about 20% in the top ten. Treatment defined: oral pan-JAK inhibitor, 5-10 mg twice daily.

The specimen comprised CD8+ T cells sorted from blood, sampled at week 4, from a patient treated with tofacitinib. The TCR originated in a human donor with alopecia areata. The genes are TRBV2 and TRBJ1-1; 7 positions agree with TRBD1. CDR3 sequence reads: CASRGTARTGTEAFF. CDR3 coding DNA: TGTGCCAGCAGGGGGACAGCACGGACTGGGACTGAAGCTTTCTTT.